The present entry profiles one T cell receptor (beta chain) with its context. Its antigen remains unknown. This specimen belongs to a study of radiation and T cells in renal cell carcinoma. General study findings and limits: Top 100 clonotypes averaged about 54% in irradiated versus about 45% in nephrectomy-only tumors.

The V and J ends lost 6 bases and 6 bases respectively, with 16 bases between them. Germline CDR1 SQVTM, CDR2 ANQGSEA. This CDR3 is 13 amino acids long. Using immunoSEQ multiplex PCR, the repertoire was profiled, and TCRdb retains in-frame clones only, with some absent. The sample lists about 25,000 clones, 58% occurring once. Treatment reported: treatment-naive control, cytoreductive nephrectomy. Controls were unirradiated tumors from treatment-naive cytoreductive nephrectomy patients. This renal cell carcinoma was of the clear cell type. Controls included a few female and approximately ten male donors, resected 2011 to 2014.

The rearrangement uses TRBV29-1 and TRBJ2-3; D is uncertain. The source material was tumor tissue, sampled from a patient whose treatment was nephrectomy without radiotherapy. The TCR sequence derives from a man aged 35 to 55 with renal cell carcinoma. DNA of the CDR3: TGCAGCGTCACCTTTGAAATGGGGGATACGCAGTATTTT. This codes for CSVTFEMGDTQYF.